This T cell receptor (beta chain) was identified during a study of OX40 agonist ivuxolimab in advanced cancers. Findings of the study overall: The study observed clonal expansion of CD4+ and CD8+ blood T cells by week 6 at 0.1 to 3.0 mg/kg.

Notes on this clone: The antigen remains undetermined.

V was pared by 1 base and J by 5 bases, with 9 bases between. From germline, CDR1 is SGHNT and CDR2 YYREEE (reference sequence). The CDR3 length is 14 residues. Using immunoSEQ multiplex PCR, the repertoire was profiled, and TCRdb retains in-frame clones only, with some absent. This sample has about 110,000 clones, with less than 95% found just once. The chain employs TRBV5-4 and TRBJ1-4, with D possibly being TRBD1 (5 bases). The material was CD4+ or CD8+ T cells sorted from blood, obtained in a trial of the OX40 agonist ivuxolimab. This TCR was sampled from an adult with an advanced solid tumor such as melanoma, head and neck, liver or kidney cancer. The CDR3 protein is CASSLSGRNEKLFF. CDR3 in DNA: TGTGCCAGCAGCTTGTCGGGACGAAATGAAAAACTGTTTTTT.